These T cell receptor beta chains were read from a single sample in a study of early T cells in non-severe SARS-CoV-2 infection. MiXCR was run by TCRdb on the 5' RACE reads, yielding one entry per CDR3 protein. The sample holds some 71,000 distinct CDR3 sequences, approximately 10% seen once. The source material was whole blood, sampled at baseline. The receptors here all came from an adult who was a healthcare worker with PCR-confirmed SARS-CoV-2 infection or an uninfected control (not recorded which). Each CDR3 is given with its conserved first and last residue. A D gene is named only where the DNA matches it firmly. Size is omitted from some rows. Given values are once, few, many or a class for expanded clones.

j_call,v_call,d_call,clone_size,cdr3_aa,cdr3_nt
TRBJ2-1,TRBV10-3,-,once,CATFGNEQFF,TGTGCCACCTTTGGCAATGAGCAGTTCTTC
TRBJ1-2,TRBV7-2,TRBD1,-,CASSSRDRGLTNYGYTF,TGTGCCAGCAGCTCCCGGGACAGGGGGCTCACTAACTATGGCTACACCTTC
TRBJ2-4,TRBV21-1,-,-,CASSERKETKNIQYF,TGTGCCAGCAGTGAAAGAAAGGAGACCAAAAACATTCAGTACTTC
TRBJ1-1,TRBV7-9,-,-,CASSLASFLEDGNTEAFF,TGTGCCAGCAGCTTAGCGTCATTTCTGGAAGATGGGAACACTGAAGCTTTCTTT
TRBJ1-3,TRBV14,-,many,CASSHGSGGNTIYF,TGTGCCAGCAGCCATGGTTCAGGCGGAAACACCATATATTTT
TRBJ2-1,TRBV4-3,-,many,CASSQVRGINYNEQFF,TGCGCCAGCAGCCAAGTCCGCGGGATCAACTACAATGAGCAGTTCTTC
TRBJ2-3,TRBV7-2,TRBD2,many,CASSATSGRGGPDTQYF,TGTGCCAGCAGCGCGACTAGCGGGCGGGGAGGGCCAGATACGCAGTATTTT
TRBJ1-4,TRBV5-1,TRBD1,-,CASSPMGTDEKLFF,TGCGCCAGCAGCCCAATGGGGACAGATGAAAAACTGTTTTTT
TRBJ2-2,TRBV7-6,TRBD2,few,CASSPRLLAGERTGELFF,TGTGCCAGCAGCCCAAGGTTGCTAGCGGGAGAAAGAACCGGGGAGCTGTTTTTT
TRBJ2-7,TRBV27,-,-,CASSLSPATGSYEQYF,TGTGCCAGCAGTTTATCCCCCGCAACAGGCTCCTACGAGCAGTACTTC
TRBJ2-2,TRBV9,TRBD1,-,CASSARTGVNTGELFF,TGTGCCAGCAGCGCCAGGACAGGGGTGAACACCGGGGAGCTGTTTTTT
TRBJ2-2,TRBV29-1,-,-,CSVGHNTGELFF,TGCAGCGTTGGACATAACACCGGGGAGCTGTTTTTT
TRBJ1-1,TRBV4-1,-,many,CASSSEGSRLMNTEAFF,TGCGCCAGCAGCTCCGAAGGATCGAGGTTAATGAACACTGAAGCTTTCTTT
TRBJ2-7,TRBV6-1,TRBD1,many,CASNRDRGYEQYF,TGTGCCAGCAACCGGGACAGGGGCTACGAGCAGTACTTC
TRBJ2-3,TRBV7-9,TRBD2,few,CASSLSARGSTDTQYF,TGTGCCAGCAGCTTATCGGCGCGGGGGAGCACAGATACGCAGTATTTT
TRBJ2-7,TRBV11-2,-,many,CASSSDRDYEQYF,TGTGCCAGCAGCTCCGACAGAGACTACGAGCAGTACTTC
TRBJ2-1,TRBV20-1,-,many,CSARARNEQFF,TGCAGTGCTAGAGCTAGGAATGAGCAGTTCTTC
TRBJ2-2,TRBV11-2,-,many,CASSLEIGELFF,TGTGCCAGCAGCTTAGAGATCGGGGAGCTGTTTTTT
TRBJ2-1,TRBV6-1,-,many,CASGRGPSYNEQFF,TGTGCCAGCGGGAGGGGGCCCTCCTACAATGAGCAGTTCTTC
TRBJ2-1,TRBV7-6,-,many,CASSLLAIPYNEQFF,TGTGCCAGCAGCTTATTAGCGATCCCCTACAATGAGCAGTTCTTC
TRBJ1-6,TRBV20-1,-,few,CAIRGLNSPLHF,TGCGCTATAAGGGGCCTTAATTCACCCCTCCACTTT
TRBJ1-2,TRBV29-1,-,-,CSGQTNYGYTF,TGCAGCGGACAGACTAACTATGGCTACACCTTC
TRBJ1-3,TRBV11-2,-,few,CASSKKAFSGNTIYF,TGTGCCAGCAGCAAAAAGGCCTTCTCTGGAAACACCATATATTTT
TRBJ1-6,TRBV4-1,TRBD1,-,CASSPWWDRGSSPLHF,TGCGCCAGCAGCCCTTGGTGGGACAGGGGGAGTTCACCCCTCCACTTT
TRBJ1-1,TRBV12-5,-,-,CASGLPVGTF,TGTGCTAGTGGTCTGCCCGTAGGGACCTTT
TRBJ2-2,TRBV11-2,TRBD1,many,CASSLGTGADTGELFF,TGTGCCAGCAGCCTTGGGACAGGGGCCGACACCGGGGAGCTGTTTTTT